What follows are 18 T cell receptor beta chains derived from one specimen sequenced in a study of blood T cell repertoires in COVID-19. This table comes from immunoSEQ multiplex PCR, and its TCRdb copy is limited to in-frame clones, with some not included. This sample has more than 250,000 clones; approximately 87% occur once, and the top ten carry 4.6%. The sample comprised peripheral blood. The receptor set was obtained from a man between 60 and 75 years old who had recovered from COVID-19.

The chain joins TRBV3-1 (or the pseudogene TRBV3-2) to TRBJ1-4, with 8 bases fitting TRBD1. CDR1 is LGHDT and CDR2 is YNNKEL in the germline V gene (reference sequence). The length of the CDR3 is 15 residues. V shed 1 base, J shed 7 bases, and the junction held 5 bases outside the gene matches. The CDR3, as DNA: TGTGCCAGCAGCCAAGGGGGGACAGGTGGTGAAAAACTGTTTTTT. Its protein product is CASSQGGTGGEKLFF.

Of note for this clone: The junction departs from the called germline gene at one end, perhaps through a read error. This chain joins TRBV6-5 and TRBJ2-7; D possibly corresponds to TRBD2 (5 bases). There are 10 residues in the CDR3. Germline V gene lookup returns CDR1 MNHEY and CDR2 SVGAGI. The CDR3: CAKTTLSGDF. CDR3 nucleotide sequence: TGTGCCAAGACAACCCTCTCCGGGGACTTC.

CDR3 protein: CASSPRAGGYNEQFF. The CDR3 coding sequence is TGCGCCAGCAGCCCTCGAGCGGGAGGTTACAATGAGCAGTTCTTC. The chain joins TRBV5-1 to TRBJ2-1; 9 bases line up with TRBD2. Unmatched junction bases numbered 6, after V lost 4 bases and J lost 4 bases. This CDR3 comprises 15 residues. Germline assignment: CDR1 SGHRS and CDR2 YFSETQ.

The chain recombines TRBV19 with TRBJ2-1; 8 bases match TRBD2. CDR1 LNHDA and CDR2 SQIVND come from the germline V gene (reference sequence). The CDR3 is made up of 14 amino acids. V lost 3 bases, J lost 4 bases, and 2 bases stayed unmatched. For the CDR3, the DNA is TGTGCCAGTAGTATCTTAGCGGGATACAATGAGCAGTTCTTC. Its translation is CASSILAGYNEQFF.

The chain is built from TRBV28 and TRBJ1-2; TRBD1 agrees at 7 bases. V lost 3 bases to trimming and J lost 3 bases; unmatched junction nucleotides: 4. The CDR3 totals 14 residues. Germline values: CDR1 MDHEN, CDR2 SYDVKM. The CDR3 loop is CASSFQGGYYGYTF. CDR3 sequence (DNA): TGTGCCAGCAGTTTTCAGGGGGGCTACTATGGCTACACCTTC.

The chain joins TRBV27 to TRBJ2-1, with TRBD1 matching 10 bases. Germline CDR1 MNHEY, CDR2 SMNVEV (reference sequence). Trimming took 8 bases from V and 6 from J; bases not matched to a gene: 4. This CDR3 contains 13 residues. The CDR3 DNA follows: TGTGCCAGCCAGGGACAGGGGTTCAATGAGCAGTTCTTC. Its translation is CASQGQGFNEQFF.

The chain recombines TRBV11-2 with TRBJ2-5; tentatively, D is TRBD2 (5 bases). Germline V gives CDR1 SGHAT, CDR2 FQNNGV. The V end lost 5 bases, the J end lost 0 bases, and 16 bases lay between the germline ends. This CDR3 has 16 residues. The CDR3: CASSPSGWRNQETQYF. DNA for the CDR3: TGTGCCAGCAGCCCATCGGGGTGGAGGAACCAAGAGACCCAGTACTTC.

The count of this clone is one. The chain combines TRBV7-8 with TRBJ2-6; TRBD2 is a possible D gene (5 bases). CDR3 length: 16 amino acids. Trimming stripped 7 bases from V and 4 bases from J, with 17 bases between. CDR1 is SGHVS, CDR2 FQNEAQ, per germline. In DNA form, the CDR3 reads TGTGCCAGCACCCACGGGGTGGGGTCCGGGGCCAACGTCCTGACTTTC. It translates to CASTHGVGSGANVLTF.

As DNA, the CDR3 is TGTGCCAGCAACATAGACAGGCTAGCTGGCTACACCTTC. It yields the protein CASNIDRLAGYTF. The chain recombines TRBV5-4 with TRBJ1-2; a possible D gene is TRBD1 (6 bases). V gave up 6 bases and J gave up 7 bases, with 16 bases separating them. This CDR3 comprises 13 residues. Per germline, CDR1 SGHNT and CDR2 YYREEE (reference sequence).

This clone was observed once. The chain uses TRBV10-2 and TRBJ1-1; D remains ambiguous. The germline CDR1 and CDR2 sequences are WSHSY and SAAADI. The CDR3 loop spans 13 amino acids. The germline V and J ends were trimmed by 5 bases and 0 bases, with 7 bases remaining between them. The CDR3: CASSPILNTEAFF. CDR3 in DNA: TGCGCCAGCAGTCCCATTCTGAACACTGAAGCTTTCTTT.

CDR3 in amino acids: CASSQGDTENQPQHF. The DNA for the CDR3 is TGTGCCAGCAGCCAAGGGGACACCGAGAATCAGCCCCAGCATTTT. V usage is TRBV3-1 (or the pseudogene TRBV3-2) and J usage is TRBJ1-5, with TRBD1 as a possible D gene (6 bases). This CDR3 has 15 residues. Germline CDR1 LGHDT, CDR2 YNNKEL (reference sequence). V was trimmed by 1 base and J by 4 bases, leaving 11 bases between them.

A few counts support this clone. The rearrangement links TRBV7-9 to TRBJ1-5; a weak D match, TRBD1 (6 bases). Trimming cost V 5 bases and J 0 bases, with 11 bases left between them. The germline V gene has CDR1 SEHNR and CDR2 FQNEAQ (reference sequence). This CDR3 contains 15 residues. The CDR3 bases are TGTGCCAGCAGCCCAGGGGATTATAGCAATCAGCCCCAGCATTTT. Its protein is CASSPGDYSNQPQHF.

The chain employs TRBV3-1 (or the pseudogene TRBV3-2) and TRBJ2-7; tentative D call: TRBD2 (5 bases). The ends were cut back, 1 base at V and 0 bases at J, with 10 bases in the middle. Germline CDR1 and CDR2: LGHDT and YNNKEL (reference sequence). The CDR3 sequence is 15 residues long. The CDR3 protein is CASSQGLLSSYEQYF. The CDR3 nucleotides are TGTGCCAGCAGCCAAGGACTACTTAGCTCCTACGAGCAGTACTTC.

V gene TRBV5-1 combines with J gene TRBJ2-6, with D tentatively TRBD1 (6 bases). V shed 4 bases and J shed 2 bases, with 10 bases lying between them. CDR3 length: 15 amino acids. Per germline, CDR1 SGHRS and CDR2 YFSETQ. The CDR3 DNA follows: TGCGCCAGCAGCATAACAGGGACTGGGGCCAACGTCCTGACTTTC. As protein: CASSITGTGANVLTF.

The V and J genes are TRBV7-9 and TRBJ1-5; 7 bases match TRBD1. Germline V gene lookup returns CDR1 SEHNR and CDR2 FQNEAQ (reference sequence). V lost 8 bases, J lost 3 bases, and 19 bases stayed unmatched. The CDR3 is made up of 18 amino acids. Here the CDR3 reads CASSSLQALTGINQPQHF. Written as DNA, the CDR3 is TGTGCCAGCTCCAGCCTCCAGGCCCTGACAGGGATCAATCAGCCCCAGCATTTT.

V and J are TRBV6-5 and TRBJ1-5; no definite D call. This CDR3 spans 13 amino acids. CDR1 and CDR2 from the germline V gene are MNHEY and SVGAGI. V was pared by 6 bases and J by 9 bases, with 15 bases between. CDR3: CASRMSVGLPQHF. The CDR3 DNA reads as TGTGCCAGCAGGATGAGCGTCGGACTGCCCCAGCATTTT.

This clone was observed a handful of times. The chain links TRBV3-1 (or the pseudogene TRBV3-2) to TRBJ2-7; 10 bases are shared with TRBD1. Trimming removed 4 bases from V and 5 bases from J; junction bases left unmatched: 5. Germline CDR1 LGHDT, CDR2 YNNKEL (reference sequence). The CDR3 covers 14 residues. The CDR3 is CASSPRDRGHEQYF. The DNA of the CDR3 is TGTGCCAGCAGCCCCAGGGACAGGGGACACGAGCAGTACTTC.

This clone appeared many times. As DNA, the CDR3 is TGCGCCAGCAGCCTCCAGCGGGGGGGCACAGATACGCAGTATTTT. Protein: CASSLQRGGTDTQYF. The chain has TRBV5-1 and TRBJ2-3; 9 bases are a match to TRBD2. The CDR3 has 15 amino acids. Germline V CDR1 and CDR2: SGHRS, YFSETQ. The V gene end was trimmed by 4 bases and the J gene end by 1 base; junction bases not matched to a gene: 4.